The T cell receptor beta chain under discussion was sequenced for a study of blood T cell repertoires in COVID-19. Study as a whole: Sample material is recorded as cDNA or gDNA derived from T cells, B-cell-depleted T cells, or PBMCs.

Individuals drawn from under 30 US areas were roughly 18 to 95 years old. Cohorts were assigned according to the clinical history that participants reported. Per the original data handling: How many nucleated cells were present was estimated from reference gene primer amplification. Libraries were prepared by immunoSEQ multiplex PCR; TCRdb keeps only in-frame clonotypes and omits some of them. From that table come the V and J calls and clone size; the DNA was used to work out D and trimming. The sample yields approximately 260,000 clones, around 90% seen once. This clone occurred once. Sequenced: PBMCs or T cells enriched from blood (not recorded which). This TCR derives from a woman in her twenties or thirties with acute COVID-19.

CDR3 coding DNA: TGTGCCAGCAGTGAAGCCTCAGGGAATTCACCCCTCCACTTT. Encoded protein: CASSEASGNSPLHF. The chain uses TRBV2 and TRBJ1-6, with D possibly being TRBD1 (5 bases). The CDR3 consists of 14 residues. Germline V lookup: CDR1 SNHLY, CDR2 FYNNEI. Trimming left V 0 bases short and J 7 bases short, with 7 bases between.